These T cell receptor beta chains were read from a single sample in a study of blood T cell repertoires in COVID-19. Some clones are missing from TCRdb's copy, which holds only in-frame ones; the method was immunoSEQ multiplex PCR. The sample consists of about 35,000 clones, 75% to 90% of them appearing once. Sequences were obtained from peripheral blood. These receptors were obtained from a man aged 55 to 70 with active or convalescent COVID-19. Both conserved end residues are part of each CDR3. The D gene is left open where the match is weak. The size of a clone is reported for some rows only, either as once, few or many, or as a class for expanded clones.

CDR3 protein: CASSPNLKNIQYF; CDR3 DNA: TGTGCCAGCAGCCCCAACCTAAAAAACATTCAGTACTTC; V gene: TRBV7-8; clone size: NA; D gene: NA; J gene: TRBJ2-4
CDR3 protein: CASSPGGRGRAFF; CDR3 DNA: TGTGCCAGCAGCCCAGGGGGCCGAGGTAGAGCTTTCTTT; V gene: TRBV11-3; clone size: few; D gene: TRBD1; J gene: TRBJ1-1
CDR3 protein: CASSQVSSHEQFF; CDR3 DNA: TGTGCCAGCAGCCAAGTTTCATCCCATGAGCAGTTCTTC; V gene: TRBV3-1/TRBV3-2; clone size: NA; D gene: NA; J gene: TRBJ2-1
CDR3 protein: CASSLDGITNYGYTF; CDR3 DNA: TGCGCCAGCAGCTTGGATGGCATTACTAACTATGGCTACACCTTC; V gene: TRBV5-1; clone size: NA; D gene: NA; J gene: TRBJ1-2
CDR3 protein: CASSLAGTSGRDTQYF; CDR3 DNA: TGTGCCAGCAGCTTAGCTGGGACTAGCGGGAGAGATACGCAGTATTTT; V gene: TRBV7-2; clone size: NA; D gene: TRBD2; J gene: TRBJ2-3
CDR3 protein: CASSPWLAGSRTQYF; CDR3 DNA: TGTGCCAGCAGCCCCTGGCTAGCGGGGAGCCGTACGCAGTATTTT; V gene: TRBV7-9; clone size: NA; D gene: TRBD2; J gene: TRBJ2-3
CDR3 protein: CASSSAGGKSPGYTF; CDR3 DNA: TGTGCCAGCAGCTCGGCGGGGGGCAAGTCCCCTGGCTACACCTTC; V gene: TRBV5-6; clone size: NA; D gene: NA; J gene: TRBJ1-2
CDR3 protein: CASRFPSRWRGPGNEQFF; CDR3 DNA: TGTGCAAGTCGCTTCCCTAGCCGGTGGAGGGGACCAGGTAATGAGCAGTTCTTC; V gene: TRBV12-2; clone size: NA; D gene: NA; J gene: TRBJ2-1
CDR3 protein: CASSDRRGSPDTQYF; CDR3 DNA: TGTGCCAGCAGTGACAGACGGGGGTCCCCAGATACGCAGTATTTT; V gene: TRBV2; clone size: NA; D gene: NA; J gene: TRBJ2-3
CDR3 protein: CASSRGGQTNEAFF; CDR3 DNA: TGCGCCAGCAGCCGGGGCGGACAGACTAATGAAGCTTTCTTT; V gene: TRBV5-1; clone size: NA; D gene: NA; J gene: TRBJ1-1
CDR3 protein: CASSYRGNSPLHF; CDR3 DNA: TGTGCCAGCAGTTACCGGGGGAATTCACCCCTCCACTTT; V gene: TRBV6-5; clone size: few; D gene: NA; J gene: TRBJ1-6
CDR3 protein: CASSYPTGELNTEAFF; CDR3 DNA: TGTGCCAGCAGTTACCCTACAGGGGAACTTAACACTGAAGCTTTCTTT; V gene: TRBV6-2/TRBV6-3; clone size: NA; D gene: TRBD1; J gene: TRBJ1-1
CDR3 protein: CATSDARTGHSSGANVLTF; CDR3 DNA: TGTGCCACCAGTGATGCTAGGACAGGCCACTCCTCTGGGGCCAACGTCCTGACTTTC; V gene: TRBV24-1; clone size: few; D gene: TRBD1; J gene: TRBJ2-6
CDR3 protein: CASSQVGTSVNEQFF; CDR3 DNA: TGTGCCAGCAGCCAAGTGGGGACTAGTGTAAATGAGCAGTTCTTC; V gene: TRBV3-1/TRBV3-2; clone size: NA; D gene: TRBD2; J gene: TRBJ2-1
CDR3 protein: CASSGQRSYNEQFF; CDR3 DNA: TGTGCCAGCAGCGGACAGAGGTCCTACAATGAGCAGTTCTTC; V gene: TRBV7-2; clone size: once; D gene: NA; J gene: TRBJ2-1
CDR3 protein: CASSQDPLRGRTDTQYF; CDR3 DNA: TGCGCCAGCAGCCAAGATCCCCTAAGAGGGAGAACAGATACGCAGTATTTT; V gene: TRBV4-3; clone size: NA; D gene: NA; J gene: TRBJ2-3
CDR3 protein: CASSLDLGAIYGYTF; CDR3 DNA: TGCGCCAGCAGCTTGGATCTGGGGGCAATCTATGGCTACACCTTC; V gene: TRBV5-1; clone size: NA; D gene: NA; J gene: TRBJ1-2
CDR3 protein: CASSWDSGDSPLHF; CDR3 DNA: TGCGCCAGCAGCTGGGACAGCGGTGATTCACCCCTCCACTTT; V gene: TRBV10-2; clone size: NA; D gene: TRBD1; J gene: TRBJ1-6
CDR3 protein: CASSSLTGNTEAFF; CDR3 DNA: TGTGCCAGCAGTTCCCTGACGGGGAACACTGAAGCTTTCTTT; V gene: TRBV27; clone size: NA; D gene: NA; J gene: TRBJ1-1
CDR3 protein: CASRSGVDYGYTF; CDR3 DNA: TGTGCCAGCAGATCGGGGGTGGACTATGGCTACACCTTC; V gene: TRBV5-4; clone size: once; D gene: NA; J gene: TRBJ1-2
CDR3 protein: CASSLVGAETQYF; CDR3 DNA: TGTGCCAGCAGCTTAGTAGGGGCAGAGACCCAGTACTTC; V gene: TRBV11-2; clone size: NA; D gene: NA; J gene: TRBJ2-5
CDR3 protein: CASRTEDTQYF; CDR3 DNA: TGTGCCAGCAGGACAGAAGATACGCAGTATTTT; V gene: TRBV6-5; clone size: NA; D gene: NA; J gene: TRBJ2-3
CDR3 protein: CASCMGPGLGGVVTKNIQYF; CDR3 DNA: TGTGCCAGCTGCATGGGGCCGGGACTGGGGGGAGTTGTAACCAAAAACATTCAGTACTTC; V gene: TRBV21-1; clone size: NA; D gene: NA; J gene: TRBJ2-4
CDR3 protein: CASSTRTGWTEAFF; CDR3 DNA: TGTGCCAGCAGCACCAGGACAGGATGGACTGAAGCTTTCTTT; V gene: TRBV6-5; clone size: NA; D gene: TRBD1; J gene: TRBJ1-1
CDR3 protein: CASSGGRPGGRGYTF; CDR3 DNA: TGTGCCAGCAGTGGAGGCCGGCCAGGGGGCCGTGGCTACACCTTC; V gene: TRBV28; clone size: NA; D gene: TRBD1; J gene: TRBJ1-2
CDR3 protein: CASSQDPRQAFF; CDR3 DNA: TGTGCCAGCAGCCAAGATCCTAGGCAAGCTTTCTTT; V gene: TRBV14; clone size: NA; D gene: NA; J gene: TRBJ1-1
CDR3 protein: CASSLGRRRGSGGGYTF; CDR3 DNA: TGTGCCAGCAGCTTAGGGAGAAGGCGGGGGAGCGGAGGTGGCTACACCTTC; V gene: TRBV7-8; clone size: NA; D gene: NA; J gene: TRBJ1-2
CDR3 protein: CASSQDRAFGYTF; CDR3 DNA: TGCGCCAGCAGCCAAGATCGAGCGTTTGGCTACACCTTC; V gene: TRBV4-3; clone size: NA; D gene: NA; J gene: TRBJ1-2
CDR3 protein: CASSYRRGNTGELFF; CDR3 DNA: TGTGCCAGCAGTTACCGGCGGGGGAACACCGGGGAGCTGTTTTTT; V gene: TRBV6-5; clone size: NA; D gene: NA; J gene: TRBJ2-2
CDR3 protein: CASSSLNRGSPLHF; CDR3 DNA: TGTGCCAGCAGCTCCCTCAACCGAGGGTCACCCCTCCACTTT; V gene: TRBV5-8; clone size: few; D gene: NA; J gene: TRBJ1-6
CDR3 protein: CATSDLPPDWGGKTYNEQFF; CDR3 DNA: TGTGCCACCAGTGATTTACCCCCTGATTGGGGCGGGAAGACCTACAATGAGCAGTTCTTC; V gene: TRBV24-1; clone size: NA; D gene: NA; J gene: TRBJ2-1
CDR3 protein: CASSEAGGVGNQPQHF; CDR3 DNA: TGTGCCAGCAGTGAAGCCGGAGGGGTCGGCAATCAGCCCCAGCATTTT; V gene: TRBV2; clone size: NA; D gene: NA; J gene: TRBJ1-5
CDR3 protein: CASSLSGTGSTTEAFF; CDR3 DNA: TGTGCCAGCAGTTTATCTGGGACAGGGTCTACCACTGAAGCTTTCTTT; V gene: TRBV28; clone size: NA; D gene: TRBD1; J gene: TRBJ1-1
CDR3 protein: CAISDHKGGTGNEKLFF; CDR3 DNA: TGTGCCATCAGTGACCATAAAGGCGGGACAGGGAATGAAAAACTGTTTTTT; V gene: TRBV10-3; clone size: once; D gene: TRBD1; J gene: TRBJ1-4
CDR3 protein: CASSLRTGWYEQFF; CDR3 DNA: TGTGCCAGCAGTTTAAGAACAGGGTGGTATGAGCAGTTCTTC; V gene: TRBV27; clone size: NA; D gene: NA; J gene: TRBJ2-1
CDR3 protein: CASSLWAGVRNEQFF; CDR3 DNA: TGTGCCAGCAGCTTGTGGGCGGGAGTAAGAAATGAGCAGTTCTTC; V gene: TRBV5-6; clone size: NA; D gene: TRBD2; J gene: TRBJ2-1
CDR3 protein: CASSYGTGSEKLFF; CDR3 DNA: TGTGCCAGCAGTTACGGGACAGGGTCTGAAAAACTGTTTTTT; V gene: TRBV6-5; clone size: NA; D gene: TRBD1; J gene: TRBJ1-4
CDR3 protein: CASSQDAAQGGDTQYF; CDR3 DNA: TGTGCCAGCAGCCAAGACGCCGCGCAAGGGGGAGATACGCAGTATTTT; V gene: TRBV4-2; clone size: NA; D gene: NA; J gene: TRBJ2-3
CDR3 protein: CASSSARNNEQFF; CDR3 DNA: TGTGCCAGCAGCAGCGCGAGGAACAATGAGCAGTTCTTC; V gene: TRBV12-3/TRBV12-4; clone size: NA; D gene: NA; J gene: TRBJ2-1
CDR3 protein: CASSFRDRRLNTEAFF; CDR3 DNA: TGCGCCAGCAGCTTCCGGGACAGGCGATTGAACACTGAAGCTTTCTTT; V gene: TRBV5-1; clone size: NA; D gene: TRBD1; J gene: TRBJ1-1
CDR3 protein: CASTLGTGKGETQYF; CDR3 DNA: TGCGCCAGCACCTTAGGGACAGGGAAAGGGGAGACCCAGTACTTC; V gene: TRBV5-1; clone size: NA; D gene: TRBD1; J gene: TRBJ2-5